The 10 T cell receptor beta chains in this list originate from one sample, sequenced in a study of radiation and T cells in renal cell carcinoma. Time point of the sample: baseline pretreatment blood. As for treatment: 15 Gy SBRT to primary tumor, nephrectomy 4 weeks later. This table comes from immunoSEQ multiplex PCR, and its TCRdb copy is limited to in-frame clones, with some not included. Of roughly 150,000 clones detected, about 88% appear once; the ten largest clones hold around 4.1%. The specimen comprised blood, sampled from a patient whose treatment included radiotherapy and nephrectomy. These TCRs come from a woman in her 70s with renal cell carcinoma.

The CDR3 region has the DNA TGTGCCAGCAGCCAAGATCGAGGGGGCAGCACAGATACGCAGTATTTT. It encodes CASSQDRGGSTDTQYF. The V call is TRBV4-2, the J call TRBJ2-3, with 7 bases matching TRBD1. Trimming removed 0 bases from V and 0 bases from J; junction bases left unmatched: 3. Germline CDR1 LGHNA, CDR2 YNFKEQ. This CDR3 has 16 amino acids.

V usage is TRBV6-1 and J usage is TRBJ1-5; D not resolved. The germline V gene encodes CDR1 MNHNS and CDR2 SASEGT. Trimming shortened V by 5 bases and J by 7 bases, and 15 bases separated the two germline ends. The CDR3 has 14 residues. In DNA, the CDR3 is TGTGCCAGCAGTTCCGATTTTCCTGAACAGCCCCAGCATTTT. Translated: CASSSDFPEQPQHF.

The chain is built from TRBV9 and TRBJ2-7, with 9 nucleotides matching TRBD1. The length of the CDR3 is 15 residues. From germline, CDR1 is SGDLS and CDR2 YYNGEE. The trim removed 4 bases at V and 1 base at J, leaving 6 bases unmatched. The DNA of the CDR3 is TGTGCCAGCAGCCCGCGGGACAGGGCTTCCTACGAGCAGTACTTC. It specifies CASSPRDRASYEQYF.

The chain uses TRBV6-5 and TRBJ1-6; the D gene is possibly TRBD1 (5 bases). The CDR3 is 14 amino acids. Germline CDR1 is MNHEY and CDR2 is SVGAGI. V lost 6 bases and J lost 9, with 15 bases in between. The CDR3 DNA follows: TGTGCCAGCAGCTCGCTTGGTGGGGGTTCACCCCTCCACTTT. Its translation: CASSSLGGGSPLHF.

The chain carries TRBV6-5 and TRBJ1-3, with D perhaps TRBD1 (5 bases). Trimming cost V 2 bases and J 2 bases, with 10 bases left between them. CDR3 length equals 15 residues. The germline CDR1 and CDR2 sequences are MNHEY and SVGAGI. The CDR3, as DNA: TGTGCCAGCAGTTACGGGGGGACGGCTGGAAACACCATATATTTT. Translating gives CASSYGGTAGNTIYF.

This clone was counted only a few times. This chain connects TRBV19 to TRBJ1-1; D remains ambiguous. There are 15 residues in the CDR3. CDR1 LNHDA and CDR2 SQIVND come from the germline V gene (reference sequence). V gave up 5 bases and J gave up 1 base, with 14 bases separating them. CDR3: CASSLGRRENTEAFF. In DNA form, the CDR3 reads TGTGCCAGTAGTCTGGGCCGACGGGAGAACACTGAAGCTTTCTTT.

The rearrangement joins TRBV5-6 to TRBJ1-1; maybe TRBD1 (5 bases). Germline-derived CDR1 and CDR2 are SGHDT and YYEEEE. The CDR3 length is 14 residues. V dropped 0 bases and J dropped 1 base, with 7 bases sitting between them. CDR3 coding DNA: TGTGCCAGCAGCTTGGGACAGAGGAACACTGAAGCTTTCTTT. Protein sequence: CASSLGQRNTEAFF.

This clone is a singleton in its sample. The V gene is TRBV10-3, the J gene TRBJ2-5; no definite D call. CDR3 length: 12 residues. With 11 bases removed from V and 1 base from J, the gap between germline ends came to 11 bases. The V gene's germline CDR1 is ENHRY and CDR2 SYGVKD. CDR3 loop: CAVTDPQETQYF. CDR3 in DNA: TGTGCCGTTACAGACCCCCAAGAGACCCAGTACTTC.

The V call is TRBV7-6, the J call TRBJ1-1; the D is unclear. The CDR3 loop spans 11 amino acids. Germline V lookup: CDR1 SGHVS, CDR2 FNYEAQ. The V and J ends lost 8 bases and 1 base respectively, with 5 bases between them. The CDR3 sequence: CASVSNTEAFF. CDR3 nucleotides: TGTGCCAGCGTCTCGAACACTGAAGCTTTCTTT.

The chain is built from TRBV19 and TRBJ2-3, with D maybe TRBD2 (6 bases). This CDR3 region has 17 residues. V dropped 5 bases and J dropped 3 bases, with 21 bases sitting between them. Per the germline V gene, CDR1 is LNHDA and CDR2 is SQIVND (reference sequence). The DNA of the CDR3 is TGTGCCAGTAGTCTTTTACCGGGACTTCAAACGACAGATACGCAGTATTTT. This gives the protein CASSLLPGLQTTDTQYF.